Following are 13 T cell receptor beta chains from one sample sequenced in a study of blood T cell repertoires in COVID-19. This table comes from immunoSEQ multiplex PCR, and its TCRdb copy is limited to in-frame clones, with some not included. This table has under 350,000 clones, 86% appearing once. Material for sequencing was PBMCs or T cells enriched from blood (not recorded which). The receptors shown here come from a woman aged 18 to 35 who had recovered from COVID-19.

The V and J genes are TRBV18 and TRBJ2-2, with D possibly matching TRBD1 (6 bases). CDR1 and CDR2 (germline): KGHSH, LQKENI. The CDR3 sequence is 15 residues long. Trimming stripped 5 bases from V and 5 bases from J, with 15 bases between. CDR3: CASSTTDSGTGELFF. The CDR3 DNA sequence: TGTGCCAGCTCAACCACGGACAGTGGGACCGGGGAGCTGTTTTTT.

The chain uses TRBV19 and TRBJ1-2, with D hard to call. V was clipped by 3 bases and J by 5 bases, with 7 bases between them. This CDR3 contains 12 residues. The germline V gene has CDR1 LNHDA and CDR2 SQIVND (reference sequence). The CDR3 here is CASSIGRYGYTF. DNA for the CDR3: TGTGCCAGTAGTATTGGTCGGTATGGCTACACCTTC.

The chain carries TRBV19 and TRBJ2-4; 12 positions agree with TRBD2. This CDR3 has 17 residues. Germline CDR1 is LNHDA and CDR2 is SQIVND (reference sequence). J was trimmed by 5 bases and V by 3 bases; bases with no gene match: 8. The CDR3 reads CASSMGTPSGGENIQYF. In nucleotides, the CDR3 is TGTGCCAGTAGTATGGGGACCCCTAGCGGGGGGGAAAACATTCAGTACTTC.

The rearrangement joins TRBV11-2 to TRBJ2-5; D is unclear. CDR1 and CDR2 (germline): SGHAT, FQNNGV. This CDR3 contains 14 residues. V was trimmed by 1 base and J by 7 bases, leaving 13 bases between them. CDR3 protein: CASSLAVPTGTQYF. For the CDR3, the DNA is TGTGCCAGCAGCTTAGCAGTTCCGACGGGGACCCAGTACTTC.

The CDR3 loop is CASSIPGGKVGEKLFF. The CDR3 DNA follows: TGTGCCAGTAGTATCCCGGGGGGCAAGGTGGGAGAAAAACTGTTTTTT. The chain employs TRBV19 and TRBJ1-4, with a weak D call TRBD1 (6 bases). There are 16 residues in the CDR3. The germline V and J ends were trimmed by 3 bases and 8 bases, with 19 bases remaining between them. Germline V gene lookup returns CDR1 LNHDA and CDR2 SQIVND (reference sequence).

The rearrangement joins TRBV28 to TRBJ2-3; 11 bases agree with TRBD1. With 5 bases clipped from V and 6 bases from J, the junction kept 7 bases outside the gene matches. Germline assignment: CDR1 MDHEN and CDR2 SYDVKM. The length of the CDR3 is 15 residues. The CDR3 loop is CASSPGQGEVDTQYF. The CDR3 nucleotides are TGTGCCAGCAGTCCGGGACAGGGGGAAGTTGATACGCAGTATTTT. Full variable domain (outside the CDR3, taken from reference TRBV28 and TRBJ2-3): DVKVTQSSRYLVKRTGEKVFLECVQDMDHENMFWYRQDPGLGLRLIYFSYDVKMKEKGDIPEGYSVSREKKERFSLILESASTNQTSMYLCASSPGQGEVDTQYFGPGTRLTVL.

This clone was counted only a few times. The chain carries TRBV5-1 and TRBJ1-1; a weak D match, TRBD1 (5 bases). CDR1 and CDR2 (germline): SGHRS, YFSETQ. The CDR3 is 17 residues long. V lost 0 bases to trimming and J lost 5 bases, with 20 bases between them. In DNA form, the CDR3 reads TGCGCCAGCAGCTTGGGGTGGCGGGGAGGGGAGAGGACTGAAGCTTTCTTT. This sequence encodes CASSLGWRGGERTEAFF.

The CDR3 sequence: CATSRDLLSSSYEQYF. The CDR3 DNA is TGTGCCACCAGCAGAGATCTACTGTCCTCCTCCTACGAGCAGTACTTC. This chain joins TRBV15 and TRBJ2-7, with D uncertain. Trimming removed 0 bases at V and 0 bases at J, with 12 bases between. The germline gives CDR1 LNHNV, CDR2 YYDKDF (reference sequence). This CDR3 region has 16 residues.

This chain links TRBV27 with TRBJ2-1, with 7 bases fitting TRBD1. Germline-derived CDR1 and CDR2 are MNHEY and SMNVEV (reference sequence). The CDR3 is 19 amino acids. J gave up 0 bases and V 7 bases, and 18 bases lay outside the gene matches. Here the CDR3 reads CASKFMGQYLGSSYNEQFF. DNA of the CDR3: TGTGCCAGCAAGTTTATGGGACAGTATTTAGGGAGCTCCTACAATGAGCAGTTCTTC.

This rearrangement joins TRBV19 to TRBJ2-5, with a weak D call TRBD1 (6 bases). This CDR3 is 13 amino acids long. Germline CDR1 LNHDA, CDR2 SQIVND (reference sequence). With 6 bases removed from V and 9 bases from J, the gap between germline ends came to 17 bases. The CDR3 loop reads CASSLTGPGAQYF. The CDR3 nucleotides are TGTGCCAGTAGCCTGACAGGCCCAGGGGCCCAGTACTTC.

In nucleotides, the CDR3 is TGTGCCAGCAGAAAGACAGGGGAAAATCCCCCCTCCTACGAGCAGTACTTC. Protein sequence: CASRKTGENPPSYEQYF. The genes are TRBV14 and TRBJ2-7, with 8 bases fitting TRBD1. CDR3 size: 17 residues. The V gene's germline CDR1 is SGHDN and CDR2 FVKESK. The ends lost 6 bases at V and 0 bases at J; junction bases unmatched: 13.

V usage is TRBV3-1 (or the pseudogene TRBV3-2) and J usage is TRBJ2-2; TRBD1 might be the D (6 bases). The CDR3 is 13 residues long. The germline V and J ends were trimmed by 9 bases and 7 bases, with 15 bases remaining between them. The germline gives CDR1 LGHDT, CDR2 YNNKEL (reference sequence). The CDR3 is CASVQGRSGELFF. The DNA for the CDR3 is TGTGCCAGTGTACAGGGACGGAGCGGGGAGCTGTTTTTT.

The chain uses TRBV15 and TRBJ1-3, with D possibly matching TRBD1 (5 bases). In germline, CDR1 is LNHNV, CDR2 YYDKDF (reference sequence). With 0 bases removed from V and 5 bases from J, the gap between germline ends came to 11 bases. The CDR3 is 15 residues long. DNA of the CDR3: TGTGCCACCAGCAGAGATAGGTTGGACAGAAACACCATATATTTT. Translating it yields CATSRDRLDRNTIYF.